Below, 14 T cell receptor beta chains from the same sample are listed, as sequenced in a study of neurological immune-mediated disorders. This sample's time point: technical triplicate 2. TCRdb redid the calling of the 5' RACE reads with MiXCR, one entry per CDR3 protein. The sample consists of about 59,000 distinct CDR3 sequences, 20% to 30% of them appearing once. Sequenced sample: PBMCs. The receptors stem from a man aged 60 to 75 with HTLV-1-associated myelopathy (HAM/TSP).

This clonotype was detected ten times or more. CDR3 DNA: TGTGCCAGCAGCTCCACCGGGACAGGTCGTGAAAAACTGTTTTTT. This translates into CASSSTGTGREKLFF. V gene TRBV7-2 combines with J gene TRBJ1-4; 8 nucleotides align to TRBD1. This CDR3 comprises 15 residues. After removal of 4 bases from V and 7 bases from J, the junction contained 8 bases not matched to a gene. Germline V gene lookup returns CDR1 SGHTA and CDR2 FQGNSA.

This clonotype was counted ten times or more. CDR3 residues: CASSPTGVSNEKLFF. CDR3 nucleotides: TGTGCCAGCAGTCCCACAGGAGTTTCTAATGAAAAACTGTTTTTT. This rearrangement joins TRBV6-5 to TRBJ1-4, with TRBD1 as a possible D gene (5 bases). CDR3 length: 15 residues. V lost 5 bases, J lost 3 bases, and 13 bases lay in between. Germline loops: CDR1 MNHEY, CDR2 SVGAGI.

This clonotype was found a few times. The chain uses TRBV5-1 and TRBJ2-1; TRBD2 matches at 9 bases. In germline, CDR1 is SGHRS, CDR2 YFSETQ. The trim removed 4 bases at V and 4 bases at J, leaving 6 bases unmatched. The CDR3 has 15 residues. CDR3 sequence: CASSQFTSGYNEQFF. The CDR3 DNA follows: TGCGCCAGCAGCCAATTTACTAGCGGGTACAATGAGCAGTTCTTC.

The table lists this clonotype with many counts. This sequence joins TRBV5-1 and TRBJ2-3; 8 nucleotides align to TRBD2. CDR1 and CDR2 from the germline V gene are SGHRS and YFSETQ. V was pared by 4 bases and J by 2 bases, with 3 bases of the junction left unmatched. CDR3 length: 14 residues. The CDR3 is CASSQGLVTDTQYF. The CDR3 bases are TGCGCCAGCAGCCAGGGACTAGTCACAGATACGCAGTATTTT. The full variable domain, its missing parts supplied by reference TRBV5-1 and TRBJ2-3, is KAGVTQTPRYLIKTRGQQVTLSCSPISGHRSVSWYQQTPGQGLQFLFEYFSETQRNKGNFPGRFSGRQFSNSRSEMNVSTLELGDSALYLCASSQGLVTDTQYFGPGTRLTVL.

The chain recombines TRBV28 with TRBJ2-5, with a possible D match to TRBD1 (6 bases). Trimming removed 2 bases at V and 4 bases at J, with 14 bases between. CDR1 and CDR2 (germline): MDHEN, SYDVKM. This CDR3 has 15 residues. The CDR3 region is CASSLRAGDGETQYF. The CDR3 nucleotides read TGTGCCAGCAGTTTAAGGGCAGGGGATGGAGAGACCCAGTACTTC.

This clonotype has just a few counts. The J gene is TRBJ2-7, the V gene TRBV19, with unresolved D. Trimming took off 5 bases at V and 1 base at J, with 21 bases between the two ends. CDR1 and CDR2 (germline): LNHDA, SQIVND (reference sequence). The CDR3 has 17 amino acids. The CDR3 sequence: CASSLLRAEGRSYEQYF. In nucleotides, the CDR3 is TGTGCCAGTAGTCTTCTAAGGGCCGAAGGTCGTTCCTACGAGCAGTACTTC.

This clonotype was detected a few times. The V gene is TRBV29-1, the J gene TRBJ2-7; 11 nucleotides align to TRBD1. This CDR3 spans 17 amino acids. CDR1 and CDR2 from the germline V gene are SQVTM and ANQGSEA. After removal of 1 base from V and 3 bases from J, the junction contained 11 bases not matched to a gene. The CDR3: CSVEVSPGQGVLYEQYF. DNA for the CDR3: TGCAGCGTTGAAGTCTCGCCGGGACAGGGGGTTCTCTACGAGCAGTACTTC.

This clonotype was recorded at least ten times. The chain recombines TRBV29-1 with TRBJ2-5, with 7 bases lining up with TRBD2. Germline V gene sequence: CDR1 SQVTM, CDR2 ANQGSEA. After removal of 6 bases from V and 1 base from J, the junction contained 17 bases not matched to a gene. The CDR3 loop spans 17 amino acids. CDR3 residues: CSVPEGGGEGLQETQYF. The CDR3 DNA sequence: TGCAGCGTCCCAGAAGGTGGAGGGGAGGGCCTCCAAGAGACCCAGTACTTC. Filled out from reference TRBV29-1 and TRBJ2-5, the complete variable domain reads SAVISQKPSRDICQRGTSLTIQCQVDSQVTMMFWYRQQPGQSLTLIATANQGSEATYESGFVIDKFPISRPNLTFSTLTVSNMSPEDSSIYLCSVPEGGGEGLQETQYFGPGTRLLVL.

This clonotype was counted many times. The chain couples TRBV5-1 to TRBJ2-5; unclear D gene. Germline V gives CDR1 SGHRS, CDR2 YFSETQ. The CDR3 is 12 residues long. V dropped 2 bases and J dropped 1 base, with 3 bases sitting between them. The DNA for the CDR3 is TGCGCCAGCAGCTTCCCCCAAGAGACCCAGTACTTC. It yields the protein CASSFPQETQYF.

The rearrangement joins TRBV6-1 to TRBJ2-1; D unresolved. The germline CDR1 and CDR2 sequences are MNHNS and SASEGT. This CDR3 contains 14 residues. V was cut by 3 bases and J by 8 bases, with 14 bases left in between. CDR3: CASSDSTPSDEQFF. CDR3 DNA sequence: TGTGCCAGCAGTGACAGCACACCTTCCGATGAGCAGTTCTTC.

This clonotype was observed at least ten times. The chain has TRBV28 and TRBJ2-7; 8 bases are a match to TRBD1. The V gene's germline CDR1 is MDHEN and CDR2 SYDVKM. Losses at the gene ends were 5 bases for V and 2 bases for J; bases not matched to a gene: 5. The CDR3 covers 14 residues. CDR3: CASSIRQGTYEQYF. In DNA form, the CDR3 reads TGTGCCAGCAGTATCCGACAGGGGACCTACGAGCAGTACTTC.

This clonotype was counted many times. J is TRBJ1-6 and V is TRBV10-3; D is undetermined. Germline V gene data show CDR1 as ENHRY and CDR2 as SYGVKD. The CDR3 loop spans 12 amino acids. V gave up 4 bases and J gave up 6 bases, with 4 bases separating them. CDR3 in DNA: TGTGCCATCAGTGGGTCTAATTCACCCCTCCACTTT. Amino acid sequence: CAISGSNSPLHF.

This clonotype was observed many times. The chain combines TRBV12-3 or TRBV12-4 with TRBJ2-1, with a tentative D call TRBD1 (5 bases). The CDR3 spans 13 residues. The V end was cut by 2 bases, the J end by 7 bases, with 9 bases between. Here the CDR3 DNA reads TGTGCCAGCAGTTTAAACAGGTGGAATGAGCAGTTCTTC. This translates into CASSLNRWNEQFF.

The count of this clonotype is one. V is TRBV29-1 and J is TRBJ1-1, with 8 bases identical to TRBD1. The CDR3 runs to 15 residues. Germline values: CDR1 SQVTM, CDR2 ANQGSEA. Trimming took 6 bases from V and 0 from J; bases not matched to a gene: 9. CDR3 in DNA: TGCAGCGTCAGAGGGCCAGGGGGCATGAACACTGAAGCTTTCTTT. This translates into CSVRGPGGMNTEAFF.